These 22 T cell receptor beta chains came from one sample sequenced in a study of blood T cell repertoires in COVID-19. Here immunoSEQ multiplex PCR was the method, and the copy in TCRdb shows in-frame clones only, minus some. Here the sample spans 100,000 to 150,000 clones, around 88% being singletons. Sequenced: peripheral blood. All receptors derive from a human donor in a cohort sampled during active COVID-19.

As DNA, the CDR3 is TGTGCCACCAGTTCGGGGGACGGCTATAATTCACCCCTCCACTTT. Encoded protein: CATSSGDGYNSPLHF. The chain links TRBV9 to TRBJ1-6; weak D call: TRBD1 (5 bases). The V gene lost 9 bases and the J gene lost 3 bases, with 16 bases spanning the gap. The germline V gene encodes CDR1 SGDLS and CDR2 YYNGEE. This CDR3 spans 15 amino acids. The variable domain in full, with the rest retrieved from reference TRBV9 and TRBJ1-6, is DSGVTQTPKHLITATGQRVTLRCSPRSGDLSVYWYQQSLDQGLQFLIQYYNGEERAKGNILERFSAQQFPDLHSELNLSSLELGDSALYFCATSSGDGYNSPLHFGNGTRLTVT.

The chain recombines TRBV11-2 with TRBJ2-5, with 13 bases aligning to TRBD2. Germline V gives CDR1 SGHAT, CDR2 FQNNGV. The ends lost 1 base at V and 5 bases at J; junction bases unmatched: 4. The CDR3 loop spans 16 amino acids. CDR3 protein: CASSLGLAGGVETQYF. The CDR3 DNA reads TGTGCCAGCAGCTTAGGACTAGCGGGAGGAGTGGAGACCCAGTACTTC.

The V call is TRBV5-1, the J call TRBJ2-1, with TRBD1 matching over 7 bases. The J segment lost 1 base and the V segment lost 4 bases, leaving 5 bases of the junction unmatched. This CDR3 is 15 amino acids long. Germline V gene lookup returns CDR1 SGHRS and CDR2 YFSETQ. The CDR3: CASSRQGDSYNEQFF. The CDR3 coding sequence is TGCGCCAGCAGCAGACAGGGTGATTCCTACAATGAGCAGTTCTTC.

The chain carries TRBV5-1 and TRBJ1-5; 8 nucleotides line up with TRBD1. The V gene's germline CDR1 is SGHRS and CDR2 YFSETQ. With 7 bases clipped from V and 5 bases from J, the junction kept 5 bases outside the gene matches. The CDR3 covers 13 residues. CDR3 in amino acids: CASSQGQDQPQHF. In nucleotides, the CDR3 is TGCGCCAGCTCACAGGGACAGGATCAGCCCCAGCATTTT.

The chain carries TRBV28 and TRBJ2-7; 13 bases line up with TRBD2. Germline values: CDR1 MDHEN, CDR2 SYDVKM. The CDR3 has 17 residues. After removal of 5 bases from V and 0 bases from J, the junction contained 7 bases not matched to a gene. In DNA form, the CDR3 reads TGTGCCAGCAGTCCCGGGACTAGCGGGATTATCTCCTACGAGCAGTACTTC. The encoded protein is CASSPGTSGIISYEQYF.

The chain uses TRBV28 and TRBJ2-7, with TRBD2 identical over 11 bases. The V and J ends lost 6 bases and 2 bases, in that order; junction bases with no gene match: 3. The CDR3 runs to 14 residues. Germline lookup yields CDR1 MDHEN and CDR2 SYDVKM. The CDR3 loop is CASSLTSGAYEQYF. As DNA, the CDR3 is TGTGCCAGCAGCCTGACTAGCGGGGCCTACGAGCAGTACTTC.

This clone was recorded once. V and J are TRBV24-1 and TRBJ2-5, with D maybe TRBD1 (6 bases). Germline V gene lookup returns CDR1 KGHDR and CDR2 SFDVKD. The ends were cut back, 5 bases at V and 6 bases at J, with 12 bases in the middle. The CDR3 loop spans 13 amino acids. This chain's CDR3 is CATSVTGSKTQYF. The CDR3 nucleotides are TGTGCCACCAGTGTCACAGGGTCCAAGACCCAGTACTTC.

The chain combines TRBV18 with TRBJ2-7; TRBD1 aligns across 7 bases. CDR3 length equals 13 residues. Germline trimming cut 8 bases from V and 3 bases from J; bases unmatched to any gene: 7. CDR1 is KGHSH and CDR2 is LQKENI in the germline V gene. The CDR3 spells CASHPTGLYEQYF. The CDR3 bases are TGTGCCAGCCACCCGACAGGGCTCTACGAGCAGTACTTC.

The chain uses TRBV29-1 and TRBJ2-1, with 10 bases identical to TRBD2. CDR3 size: 13 residues. Germline CDR1 SQVTM, CDR2 ANQGSEA. With V trimmed by 7 bases and J by 8 bases, 8 bases remained unmatched. CDR3 amino acids: CSESSGSAHEQFF. In nucleotides, the CDR3 is TGCAGCGAGTCTAGCGGGAGTGCCCATGAGCAGTTCTTC.

V usage is TRBV5-6 and J usage is TRBJ1-1; 7 positions agree with TRBD1. CDR3 length equals 14 residues. The trim removed 2 bases at V and 6 bases at J, leaving 7 bases unmatched. Looked up from germline, CDR1 is SGHDT and CDR2 is YYEEEE. CDR3 sequence reads: CASSLGRGMAEAFF. The DNA of the CDR3 is TGTGCCAGCAGCTTAGGCAGGGGGATGGCTGAAGCTTTCTTT.

The chain carries TRBV28 and TRBJ2-7, with D perhaps TRBD1 (6 bases). This CDR3 region has 13 residues. Germline lookup yields CDR1 MDHEN and CDR2 SYDVKM. The germline V and J ends were trimmed by 6 bases and 1 base, with 10 bases remaining between them. DNA of the CDR3: TGTGCCAGCAGCTATACAGGGTCCTACGAGCAGTACTTC. Translating it yields CASSYTGSYEQYF.

This clone was seen a single time. The chain is built from TRBV18 and TRBJ1-1; the D gene is possibly TRBD1 (5 bases). Trimming pared 5 bases from V and 0 bases from J, leaving 13 bases between. The CDR3 is 15 amino acids. Germline V gene lookup returns CDR1 KGHSH and CDR2 LQKENI. The CDR3 loop is CASSGASRMNTEAFF. The CDR3 nucleotides read TGTGCCAGCTCAGGGGCTAGTCGCATGAACACTGAAGCTTTCTTT.

In its sample, this clone was seen a few times. The rearrangement joins TRBV4-1 to TRBJ2-7, with a possible D match to TRBD1 (5 bases). Trimming cost V 2 bases and J 0 bases, with 17 bases left between them. The germline V gene encodes CDR1 MGHRA and CDR2 YSYEKL. There are 17 residues in the CDR3. CDR3 protein: CASSQYTGVRNSYEQYF. The CDR3, as DNA: TGCGCCAGCAGCCAATACACAGGCGTACGTAACTCCTACGAGCAGTACTTC.

The rearrangement links TRBV5-6 to TRBJ2-7, with D tentatively TRBD2 (5 bases). Germline-derived CDR1 and CDR2 are SGHDT and YYEEEE. Trimming took off 2 bases at V and 6 bases at J, with 9 bases between the two ends. The CDR3 contains 12 residues. CDR3 sequence (DNA): TGTGCCAGCAGCTTACTAGTCGGCGAGCAGTACTTC. Translating it yields CASSLLVGEQYF.

This clone was seen more than once but under ten times. V and J are TRBV4-1 and TRBJ2-5, with D possibly TRBD1 on 5 matching bases. There are 19 residues in the CDR3. V was pared by 2 bases and J by 2 bases, with 24 bases between. CDR1 and CDR2 from the germline V gene are MGHRA and YSYEKL. The CDR3 region has the DNA TGCGCCAGCAGCCAAATTGAGATTCTAGGGGTTGGCGATCAAGAGACCCAGTACTTC. It codes for CASSQIEILGVGDQETQYF.

The chain links TRBV24-1 to TRBJ2-7; no clear D gene. CDR3 size: 13 residues. Germline values: CDR1 KGHDR, CDR2 SFDVKD. V was cut by 0 bases and J by 9 bases, with 11 bases left in between. CDR3 sequence reads: CATSDLGFPRQYF. CDR3 sequence (DNA): TGTGCCACCAGTGATTTGGGTTTTCCGCGGCAGTACTTC.

This chain links TRBV19 with TRBJ1-5; 7 bases are a match to TRBD1. Germline V lookup: CDR1 LNHDA, CDR2 SQIVND (reference sequence). Trimming took 6 bases from V and 7 from J; bases not matched to a gene: 18. CDR3 length: 17 residues. CDR3 residues: CASSAGVGGPPGQPQHF. The DNA of the CDR3 is TGTGCCAGTAGCGCAGGCGTAGGGGGCCCTCCCGGACAGCCCCAGCATTTT.

The rearrangement uses TRBV5-1 and TRBJ1-1; 9 nucleotides agree with TRBD1. The CDR3 runs to 15 residues. Per germline, CDR1 SGHRS and CDR2 YFSETQ. The trim removed 4 bases at V and 0 bases at J, leaving 4 bases unmatched. The CDR3 DNA sequence: TGCGCCAGCAGCCGGGACAGGGCCATGAACACTGAAGCTTTCTTT. Translated, it gives CASSRDRAMNTEAFF.

V gene TRBV9 combines with J gene TRBJ2-3; D is uncertain. CDR3 length: 14 residues. V was shortened by 3 bases and J by 1 base, with 9 bases between the two germline ends. CDR1 is SGDLS, CDR2 YYNGEE, per germline. Written as DNA, the CDR3 is TGTGCCAGCAGCGCCGACACCCGCACAGATACGCAGTATTTT. It is translated as CASSADTRTDTQYF.

The chain uses TRBV4-3 and TRBJ2-3; D is perhaps TRBD2 (6 bases). The CDR3 extends over 15 amino acids. The germline gives CDR1 LGHNA, CDR2 YSLEER. Trimming removed 0 bases from V and 2 bases from J, with 9 bases in between. CDR3 region: CASSQEGRHTDTQYF. In DNA, the CDR3 is TGCGCCAGCAGCCAAGAAGGGAGGCACACAGATACGCAGTATTTT.

The chain combines TRBV7-9 with TRBJ2-5; possible D gene TRBD2, 7 bases. The CDR3 covers 16 residues. With 4 bases removed from V and 4 bases from J, the gap between germline ends came to 19 bases. Germline V gene sequence: CDR1 SEHNR, CDR2 FQNEAQ (reference sequence). This chain's CDR3 is CASSSGGGAVRETQYF. Here the CDR3 DNA reads TGTGCCAGCAGCTCCGGAGGGGGGGCGGTGAGAGAGACCCAGTACTTC.

This chain connects TRBV14 to TRBJ2-7; 12 bases map to TRBD2. V trimming: 3 bases; J trimming: 6 bases; junction bases outside the gene matches: 3. The CDR3 extends over 14 amino acids. CDR1 SGHDN and CDR2 FVKESK come from the germline V gene. CDR3 region: CASSHGLAGSEQYF. The CDR3 coding sequence is TGTGCCAGCAGCCACGGACTAGCGGGATCCGAGCAGTACTTC.